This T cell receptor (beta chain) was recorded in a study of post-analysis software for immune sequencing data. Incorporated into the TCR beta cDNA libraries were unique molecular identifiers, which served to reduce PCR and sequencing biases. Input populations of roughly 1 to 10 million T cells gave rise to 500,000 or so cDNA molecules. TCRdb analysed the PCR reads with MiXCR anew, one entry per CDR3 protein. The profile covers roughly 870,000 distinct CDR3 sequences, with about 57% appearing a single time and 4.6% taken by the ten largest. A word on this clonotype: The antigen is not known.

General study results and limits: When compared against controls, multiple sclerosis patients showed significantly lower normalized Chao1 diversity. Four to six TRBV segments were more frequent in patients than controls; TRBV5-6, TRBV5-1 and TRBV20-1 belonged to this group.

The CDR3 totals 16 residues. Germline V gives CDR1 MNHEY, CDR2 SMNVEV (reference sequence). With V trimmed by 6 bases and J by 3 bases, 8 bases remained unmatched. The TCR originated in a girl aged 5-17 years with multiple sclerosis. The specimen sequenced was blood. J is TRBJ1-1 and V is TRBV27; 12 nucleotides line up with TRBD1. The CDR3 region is CASSPGTGGRYTEAFF. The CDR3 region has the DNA TGTGCCAGCAGCCCGGGGACAGGGGGCCGGTACACTGAAGCTTTCTTT.